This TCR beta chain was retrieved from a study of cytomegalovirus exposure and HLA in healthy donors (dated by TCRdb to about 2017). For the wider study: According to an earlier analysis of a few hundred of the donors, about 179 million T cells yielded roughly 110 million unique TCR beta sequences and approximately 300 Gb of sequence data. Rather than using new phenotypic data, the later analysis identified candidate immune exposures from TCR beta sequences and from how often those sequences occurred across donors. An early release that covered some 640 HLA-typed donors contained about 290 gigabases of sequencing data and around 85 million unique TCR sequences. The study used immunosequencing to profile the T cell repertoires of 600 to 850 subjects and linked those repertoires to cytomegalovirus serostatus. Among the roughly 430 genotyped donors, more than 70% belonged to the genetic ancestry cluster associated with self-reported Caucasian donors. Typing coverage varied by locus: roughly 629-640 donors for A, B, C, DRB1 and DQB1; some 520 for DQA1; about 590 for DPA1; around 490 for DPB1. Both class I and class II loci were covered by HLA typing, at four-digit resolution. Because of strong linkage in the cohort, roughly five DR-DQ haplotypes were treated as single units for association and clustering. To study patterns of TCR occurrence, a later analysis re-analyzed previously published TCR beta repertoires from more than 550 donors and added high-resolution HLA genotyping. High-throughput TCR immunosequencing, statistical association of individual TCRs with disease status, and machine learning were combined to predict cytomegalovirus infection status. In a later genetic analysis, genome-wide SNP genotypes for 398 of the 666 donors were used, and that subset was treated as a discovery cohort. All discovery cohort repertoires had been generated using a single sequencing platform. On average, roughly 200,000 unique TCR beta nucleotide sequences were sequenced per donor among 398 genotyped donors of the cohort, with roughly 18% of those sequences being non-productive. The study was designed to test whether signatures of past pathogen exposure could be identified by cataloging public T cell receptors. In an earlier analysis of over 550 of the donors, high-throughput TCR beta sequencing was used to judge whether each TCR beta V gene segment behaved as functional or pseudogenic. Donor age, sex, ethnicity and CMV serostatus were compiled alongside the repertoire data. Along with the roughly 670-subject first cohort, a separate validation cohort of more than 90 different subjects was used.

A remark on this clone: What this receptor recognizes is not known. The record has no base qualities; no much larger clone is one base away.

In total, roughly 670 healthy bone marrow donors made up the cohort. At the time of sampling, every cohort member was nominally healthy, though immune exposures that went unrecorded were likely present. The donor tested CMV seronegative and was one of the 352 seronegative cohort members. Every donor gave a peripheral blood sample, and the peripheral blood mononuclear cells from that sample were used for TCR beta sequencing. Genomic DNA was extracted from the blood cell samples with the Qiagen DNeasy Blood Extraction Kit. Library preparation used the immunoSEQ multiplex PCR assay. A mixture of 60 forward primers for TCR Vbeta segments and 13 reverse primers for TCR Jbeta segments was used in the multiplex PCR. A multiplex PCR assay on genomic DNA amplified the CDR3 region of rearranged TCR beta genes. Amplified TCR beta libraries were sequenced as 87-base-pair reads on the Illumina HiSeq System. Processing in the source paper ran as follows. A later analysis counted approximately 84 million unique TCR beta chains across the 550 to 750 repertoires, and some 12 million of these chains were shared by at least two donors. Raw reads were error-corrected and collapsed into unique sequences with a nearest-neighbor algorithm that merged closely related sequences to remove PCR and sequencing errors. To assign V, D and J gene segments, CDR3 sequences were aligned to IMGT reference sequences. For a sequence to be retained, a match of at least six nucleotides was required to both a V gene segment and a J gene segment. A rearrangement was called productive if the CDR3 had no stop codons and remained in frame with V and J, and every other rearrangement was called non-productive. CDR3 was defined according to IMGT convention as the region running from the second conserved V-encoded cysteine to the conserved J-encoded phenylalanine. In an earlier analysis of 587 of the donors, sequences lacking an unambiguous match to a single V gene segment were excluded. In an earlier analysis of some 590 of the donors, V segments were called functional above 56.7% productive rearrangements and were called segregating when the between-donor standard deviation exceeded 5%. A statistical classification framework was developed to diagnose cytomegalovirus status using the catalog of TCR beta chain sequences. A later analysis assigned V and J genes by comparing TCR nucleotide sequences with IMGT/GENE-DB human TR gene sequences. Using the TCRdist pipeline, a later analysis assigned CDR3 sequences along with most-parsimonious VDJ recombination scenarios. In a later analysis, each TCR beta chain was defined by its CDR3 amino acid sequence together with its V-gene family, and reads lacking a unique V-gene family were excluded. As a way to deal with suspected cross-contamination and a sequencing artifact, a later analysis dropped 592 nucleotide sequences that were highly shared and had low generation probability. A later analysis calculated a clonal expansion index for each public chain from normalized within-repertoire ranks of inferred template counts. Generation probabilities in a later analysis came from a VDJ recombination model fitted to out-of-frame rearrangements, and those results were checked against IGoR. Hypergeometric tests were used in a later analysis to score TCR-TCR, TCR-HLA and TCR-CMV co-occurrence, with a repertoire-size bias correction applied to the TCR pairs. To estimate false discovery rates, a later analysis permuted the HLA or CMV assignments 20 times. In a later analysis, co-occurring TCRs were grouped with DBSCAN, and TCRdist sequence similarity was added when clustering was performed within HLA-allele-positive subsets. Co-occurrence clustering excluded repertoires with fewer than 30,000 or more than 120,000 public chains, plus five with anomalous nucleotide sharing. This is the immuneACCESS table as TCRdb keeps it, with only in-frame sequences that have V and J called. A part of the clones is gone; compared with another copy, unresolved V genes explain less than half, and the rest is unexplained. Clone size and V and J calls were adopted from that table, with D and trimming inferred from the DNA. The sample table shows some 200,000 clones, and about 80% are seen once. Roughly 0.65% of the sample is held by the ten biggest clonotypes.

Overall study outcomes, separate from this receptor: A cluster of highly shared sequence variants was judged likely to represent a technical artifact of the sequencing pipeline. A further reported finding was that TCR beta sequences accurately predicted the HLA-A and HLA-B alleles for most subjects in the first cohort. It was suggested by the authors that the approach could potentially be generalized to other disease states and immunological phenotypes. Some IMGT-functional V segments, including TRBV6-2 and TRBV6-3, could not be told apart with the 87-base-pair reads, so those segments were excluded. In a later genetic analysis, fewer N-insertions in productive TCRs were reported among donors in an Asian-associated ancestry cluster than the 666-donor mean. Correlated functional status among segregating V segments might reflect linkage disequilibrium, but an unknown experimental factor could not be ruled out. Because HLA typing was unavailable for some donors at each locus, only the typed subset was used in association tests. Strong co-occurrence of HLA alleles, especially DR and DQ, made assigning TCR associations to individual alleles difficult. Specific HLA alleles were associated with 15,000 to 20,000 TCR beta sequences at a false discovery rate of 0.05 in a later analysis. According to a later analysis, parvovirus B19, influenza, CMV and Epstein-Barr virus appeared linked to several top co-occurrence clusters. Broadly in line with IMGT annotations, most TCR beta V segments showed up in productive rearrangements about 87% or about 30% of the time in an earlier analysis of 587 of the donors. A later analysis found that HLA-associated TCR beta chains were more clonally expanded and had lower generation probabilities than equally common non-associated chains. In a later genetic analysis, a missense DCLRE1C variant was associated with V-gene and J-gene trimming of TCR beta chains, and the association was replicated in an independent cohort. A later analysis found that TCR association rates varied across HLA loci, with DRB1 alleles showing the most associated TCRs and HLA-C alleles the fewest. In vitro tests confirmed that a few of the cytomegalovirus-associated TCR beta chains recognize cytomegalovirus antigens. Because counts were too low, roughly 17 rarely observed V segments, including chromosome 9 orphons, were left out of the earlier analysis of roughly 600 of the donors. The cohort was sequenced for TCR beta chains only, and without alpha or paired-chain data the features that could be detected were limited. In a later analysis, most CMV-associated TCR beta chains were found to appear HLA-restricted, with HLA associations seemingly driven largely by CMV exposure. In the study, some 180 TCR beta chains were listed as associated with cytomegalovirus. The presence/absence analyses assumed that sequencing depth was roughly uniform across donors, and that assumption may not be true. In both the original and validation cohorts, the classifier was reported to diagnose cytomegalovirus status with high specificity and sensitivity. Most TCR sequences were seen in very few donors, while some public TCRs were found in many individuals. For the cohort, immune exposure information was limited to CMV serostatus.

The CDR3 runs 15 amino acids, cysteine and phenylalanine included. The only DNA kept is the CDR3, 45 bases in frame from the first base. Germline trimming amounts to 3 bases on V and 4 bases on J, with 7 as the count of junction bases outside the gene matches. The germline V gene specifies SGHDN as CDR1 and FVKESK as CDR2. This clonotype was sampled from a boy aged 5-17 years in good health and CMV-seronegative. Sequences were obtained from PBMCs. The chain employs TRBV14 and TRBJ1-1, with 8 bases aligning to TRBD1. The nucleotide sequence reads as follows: TGTGCCAGCAGCCACATTGACAGGGGCGGCACTGAAGCTTTCTTT. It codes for CASSHIDRGGTEAFF.